This record looks at one T cell receptor (beta chain) sequence and its context. Antigen unknown. The sort gate was single viable CD3+CD4+CD8-CD45RO+ cells for memory CD4+ T cells. Here immunoSEQ multiplex PCR was the method, and the copy in TCRdb shows in-frame clones only, minus some. The data show 50,000 to 60,000 clones, approximately 80% seen once. The data belong to a study of memory CD4+ T cells and cytomegalovirus serostatus. On the study more broadly: This sample comes from healthy Belgian adults, roughly nine CMV seropositive, 24 seronegative.

V shed 4 bases, J shed 0 bases, and the junction held 7 bases outside the gene matches. The CDR3 spans 16 residues. The germline V gene has CDR1 MGHRA and CDR2 YSYEKL. Notes on the study in general: CD4+ memory repertoires contained 67 of 164 reported CMV TCRbeta sequences. Median bootstrapped AUC for CMV status was about 0.96 originally, 0.75 to 0.91 US-trained.

This clonotype was sampled from an adult in good health and CMV-seronegative. This chain joins TRBV4-1 and TRBJ1-1; 8 nucleotides match TRBD1. The specimen sequenced was memory CD4+ T cells from blood. As DNA, the CDR3 is TGCGCCAGCAGCCCCACCAGGGGGCCGCTGAACACTGAAGCTTTCTTT. Translation: CASSPTRGPLNTEAFF.